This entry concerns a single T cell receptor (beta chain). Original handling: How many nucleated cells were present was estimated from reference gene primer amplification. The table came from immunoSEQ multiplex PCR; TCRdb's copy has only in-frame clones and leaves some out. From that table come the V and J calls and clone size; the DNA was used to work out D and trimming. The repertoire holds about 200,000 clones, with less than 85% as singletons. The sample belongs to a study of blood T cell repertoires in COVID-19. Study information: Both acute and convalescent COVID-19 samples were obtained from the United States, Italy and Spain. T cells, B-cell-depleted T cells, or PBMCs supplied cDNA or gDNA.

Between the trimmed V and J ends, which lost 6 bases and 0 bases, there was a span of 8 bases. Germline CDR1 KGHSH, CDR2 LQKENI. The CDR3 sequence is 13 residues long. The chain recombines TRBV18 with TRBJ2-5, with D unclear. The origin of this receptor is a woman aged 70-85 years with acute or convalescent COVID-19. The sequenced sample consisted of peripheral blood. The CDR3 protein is CASSSFYQETQYF. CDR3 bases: TGTGCCAGCTCGTCCTTCTACCAAGAGACCCAGTACTTC.